These T cell receptor beta chains were read from a single sample in a study of OX40 agonist ivuxolimab in advanced cancers. This table comes from immunoSEQ multiplex PCR, and its TCRdb copy is limited to in-frame clones, with some not included. The sample carries fewer than 70,000 clones, roughly 90% recorded once. Sequenced material: CD4+ or CD8+ T cells sorted from blood, taken in a trial of the OX40 agonist ivuxolimab. These receptors were obtained from an adult with an advanced solid tumor such as melanoma, head and neck, liver or kidney cancer. Both conserved end residues are part of each CDR3. The D gene is left open where the match is weak. Clone size is shown for a subset of rows, as once, few, many or a class of expanded clone.

CDR3	DNA	D	V	J	size
CASSVRPPGDSPLHF	TGTGCCAGCAGTGTACGTCCTCCAGGAGATTCACCCCTCCACTTT	.	TRBV2	TRBJ1-6	.
CASSLVRGQRLTEAFF	TGCGCCAGCAGCTTGGTCCGGGGGCAAAGACTCACTGAAGCTTTCTTT	.	TRBV5-1	TRBJ1-1	.
CASSSVRDGYTF	TGTGCCAGCAGTTCGGTCAGGGATGGCTACACCTTC	.	TRBV27	TRBJ1-2	.
CASSLQTSGSYEQYF	TGTGCCAGCAGCCTTCAGACTAGCGGGTCCTACGAGCAGTACTTC	TRBD2	TRBV27	TRBJ2-7	.
CAGGGTGNTIYF	TGTGCCGGGGGGGGAACTGGAAACACCATATATTTT	.	TRBV19	TRBJ1-3	.
CASSLRPPGQGLNSPLHF	TGCGCCAGCAGCTTACGCCCCCCGGGACAGGGACTTAATTCACCCCTCCACTTT	TRBD1	TRBV5-1	TRBJ1-6	once
CASSSTTPPNEQFF	TGTGCCAGCAGCTCTACAACACCTCCCAATGAGCAGTTCTTC	.	TRBV7-9	TRBJ2-1	.
CASRRQGVVMEKLFF	TGTGCCAGCAGAAGACAGGGGGTGGTAATGGAAAAACTGTTTTTT	TRBD1	TRBV6-6	TRBJ1-4	.
CASSFFGGSFAGELFF	TGTGCCAGCAGTTTTTTTGGCGGGAGTTTCGCCGGGGAGCTGTTTTTT	TRBD2	TRBV28	TRBJ2-2	.
CASSLSRSTDTQYF	TGTGCCAGCAGCTTGTCCAGGTCCACAGATACGCAGTATTTT	.	TRBV7-3	TRBJ2-3	once
CASRQGGGVYGYTF	TGTGCCAGCCGACAGGGTGGGGGGGTCTATGGCTACACCTTC	TRBD1	TRBV27	TRBJ1-2	.
CASSPTPYEQYF	TGTGCCAGCAGTCCCACCCCCTACGAGCAGTACTTC	.	TRBV27	TRBJ2-7	.
CASIPRAQSNTEAFF	TGTGCCAGCATCCCGAGGGCACAGTCGAACACTGAAGCTTTCTTT	.	TRBV6-5	TRBJ1-1	once
CASSPLAGGPGNEQFF	TGTGCCAGCAGCCCCCTAGCGGGAGGGCCTGGCAATGAGCAGTTCTTC	TRBD2	TRBV11-2	TRBJ2-1	.
CASSDRSYEQYF	TGTGCCAGCAGTGACAGGTCCTACGAGCAGTACTTC	.	TRBV27	TRBJ2-7	once
CATTLVIAGAGSEQYF	TGTGCCACCACCCTCGTAATAGCGGGAGCGGGCTCCGAGCAGTACTTC	TRBD2	TRBV10-3	TRBJ2-7	.
CAIPGGSIPQPQHF	TGTGCCATCCCCGGGGGCAGCATTCCTCAGCCCCAGCATTTT	.	TRBV19	TRBJ1-5	.
CASSKELGSTDTQYF	TGTGCCAGCAGCAAAGAACTAGGGAGCACAGATACGCAGTATTTT	.	TRBV21-1	TRBJ2-3	.
CASSPEGGTNTGELFF	TGTGCCAGCAGCCCAGAAGGCGGCACTAACACCGGGGAGCTGTTTTTT	.	TRBV7-2	TRBJ2-2	once
CASSPPDRVYGYTF	TGTGCCAGCTCACCTCCGGACAGGGTATATGGCTACACCTTC	TRBD1	TRBV18	TRBJ1-2	once
CASSMLWSGSSQETQYF	TGTGCCAGTAGTATGTTGTGGTCAGGGAGCAGCCAAGAGACCCAGTACTTC	.	TRBV19	TRBJ2-5	.
CASRLAGPNTEAFF	TGTGCCAGTAGGTTGGCAGGGCCGAACACTGAAGCTTTCTTT	.	TRBV19	TRBJ1-1	.
CASSAKTDRGEYGNTIYF	TGTGCCAGCAGCGCTAAAACTGACAGGGGTGAATATGGAAACACCATATATTTT	TRBD1	TRBV5-4	TRBJ1-3	.
CASSLVGGDTGELFF	TGCGCCAGCAGCTTGGTCGGAGGGGACACCGGGGAGCTGTTTTTT	.	TRBV5-1	TRBJ2-2	.
CASSEGGLNTEAFF	TGTGCCAGCAGTGAGGGGGGCCTGAACACTGAAGCTTTCTTT	.	TRBV6-5	TRBJ1-1	.
CASSLEADTQYF	TGTGCCAGCAGCTTGGAGGCCGATACGCAGTATTTT	.	TRBV5-5	TRBJ2-3	.
CASSQESSGRVNEQFF	TGCGCCAGCAGCCAAGAATCCAGCGGGAGGGTGAATGAGCAGTTCTTC	TRBD2	TRBV4-1	TRBJ2-1	.
CASSQEAGTTDTQYF	TGCGCCAGCAGCCAAGAAGCCGGCACCACAGATACGCAGTATTTT	.	TRBV4-1	TRBJ2-3	.